One sample yielded the 30 T cell receptor beta chains listed below, sequenced in a study of cytomegalovirus exposure and HLA in healthy donors. PCR involved 60 Vbeta and 13 Jbeta primers. Clones were sequenced by immunoSEQ multiplex PCR, and TCRdb holds only the in-frame ones, with some missing. The data contain approximately 150,000 clones, about 84% of them singletons. The specimen was PBMCs. These receptors originate from a woman between 35 and 50 years old in good health and CMV-seropositive.

As to this clone: The identical CDR3 is also encoded by other nucleotide sequences in the sample. The rearrangement links TRBV6-5 to TRBJ2-3; 10 bases align to TRBD2. Losses at the gene ends were 7 bases for V and 4 bases for J; bases not matched to a gene: 2. CDR3 length equals 13 residues. Germline V CDR1 and CDR2: MNHEY, SVGAGI. The DNA of the CDR3 is TGTGCCAGCACGCTAGCGGGGGCAGATACGCAGTATTTT. Translating gives CASTLAGADTQYF.

This clone has a handful of counts. CDR3 sequence: CASSGGGGGYEQYF. In DNA, the CDR3 is TGTGCCAGCAGCGGGGGGGGCGGGGGCTACGAGCAGTACTTC. The rearrangement links TRBV7-8 to TRBJ2-7, with D perhaps matching TRBD2 (7 bases). This CDR3 spans 14 amino acids. V lost 5 bases to trimming and J lost 3 bases, with 14 bases between them. CDR1 SGHVS and CDR2 FQNEAQ come from the germline V gene.

This rearrangement joins TRBV5-1 to TRBJ2-1; the D gene is possibly TRBD1 (5 bases). The ends were cut back, 4 bases at V and 4 bases at J, with 9 bases in the middle. CDR1 SGHRS and CDR2 YFSETQ come from the germline V gene. CDR3 size: 13 residues. The CDR3 DNA reads TGCGCCAGCAGCCCCAGGACATACAATGAGCAGTTCTTC. Residues: CASSPRTYNEQFF.

This clone was seen a handful of times. This chain uses TRBV28 with TRBJ1-3; D might be TRBD1 (6 bases). There are 14 residues in the CDR3. Germline V CDR1 and CDR2: MDHEN, SYDVKM. V lost 5 bases and J lost 3, with 11 bases in between. The CDR3 DNA is TGTGCCAGCAGTACAGGGCCAAATGGAAACACCATATATTTT. Protein product: CASSTGPNGNTIYF.

The chain carries TRBV4-1 and TRBJ2-1, with D perhaps TRBD2 (6 bases). Germline V gene sequence: CDR1 MGHRA, CDR2 YSYEKL. The CDR3 spans 15 residues. The ends were cut back, 4 bases at V and 4 bases at J, with 14 bases in the middle. DNA of the CDR3: TGCGCCAGCAGCCCCCGCCCTAGCGATTACAATGAGCAGTTCTTC. This translates into CASSPRPSDYNEQFF.

This clone was detected only a few times. V usage is TRBV2 and J usage is TRBJ2-7; the match to TRBD2 covers 14 bases. Germline lookup yields CDR1 SNHLY and CDR2 FYNNEI. Losses at the gene ends were 9 bases for V and 3 bases for J; bases not matched to a gene: 4. The CDR3 spans 14 residues. The CDR3 protein is CARGGLAGDYEQYF. CDR3 coding DNA: TGTGCCAGGGGGGGACTAGCGGGAGACTACGAGCAGTACTTC.

The genes are TRBV2 and TRBJ2-7; D uncertain. CDR3 length equals 15 residues. CDR1 and CDR2 from the germline V gene are SNHLY and FYNNEI. Trimming left V 6 bases short and J 4 bases short, with 19 bases between. Here the CDR3 reads CASRIPLRGRYEQYF. CDR3 DNA: TGTGCCAGCAGGATACCACTCCGAGGAAGGTACGAGCAGTACTTC.

The chain recombines TRBV6-1 with TRBJ1-3, with TRBD1 identical over 7 bases. The CDR3 is 15 residues long. Germline V gene sequence: CDR1 MNHNS, CDR2 SASEGT. The CDR3 region is CPIGQVPYCGNTIYF. In DNA, the CDR3 is TGTCCCATAGGACAGGTCCCCTACTGTGGAAACACCATATATTTT.

There are a few counts of this clone. The J gene is TRBJ2-5, the V gene TRBV5-4; TRBD2 matches at 14 bases. The CDR3 spans 16 residues. Germline values: CDR1 SGHNT, CDR2 YYREEE (reference sequence). V lost 3 bases to trimming and J lost 4 bases; unmatched junction nucleotides: 5. The CDR3 DNA reads as TGTGCCAGCAGCTCGACGGGACTAGCGGGAGTAGAGACCCAGTACTTC. Residues: CASSSTGLAGVETQYF.

Concerning this clone: Other nucleotide sequences in the sample specify the same CDR3. The rearrangement uses TRBV5-1 and TRBJ2-1, with D tentatively TRBD2 (6 bases). CDR3 length equals 15 residues. V lost 0 bases to trimming and J lost 4 bases, with 11 bases between them. Looked up from germline, CDR1 is SGHRS and CDR2 is YFSETQ. The CDR3: CASSLEIAVYNEQFF. CDR3 coding DNA: TGCGCCAGCAGCTTGGAAATAGCGGTGTACAATGAGCAGTTCTTC. The whole variable domain, filled in from reference TRBV5-1 and TRBJ2-1, reads KAGVTQTPRYLIKTRGQQVTLSCSPISGHRSVSWYQQTPGQGLQFLFEYFSETQRNKGNFPGRFSGRQFSNSRSEMNVSTLELGDSALYLCASSLEIAVYNEQFFGPGTRLTVL.

The genes are TRBV5-1 and TRBJ1-6, with D possibly TRBD1 on 6 matching bases. V dropped 0 bases and J dropped 8 bases, with 6 bases sitting between them. CDR1 is SGHRS, CDR2 YFSETQ, per germline. The CDR3 sequence is 13 residues long. The CDR3 nucleotides read TGCGCCAGCAGCTTGGCAGGGGATTCACCCCTCCACTTT. It encodes CASSLAGDSPLHF.

This chain joins TRBV2 and TRBJ2-1, with 9 bases identical to TRBD2. V lost 3 bases to trimming and J lost 5 bases; unmatched junction nucleotides: 8. This CDR3 is built from 16 residues. Germline-derived CDR1 and CDR2 are SNHLY and FYNNEI. The CDR3 bases are TGTGCCAGCAGTGATGGTAGCGGGAGAAGTAACAATGAGCAGTTCTTC. Translating it yields CASSDGSGRSNNEQFF.

This clone was seen a few times. The V call is TRBV2, the J call TRBJ2-1; a possible D gene is TRBD2 (5 bases). The CDR3 sequence is 14 residues long. V lost 10 bases to trimming and J lost 0 bases, with 13 bases between them. The V gene's germline CDR1 is SNHLY and CDR2 FYNNEI. CDR3 coding DNA: TGTGCCACCCGCCCTGGGAGCTCCTACAATGAGCAGTTCTTC. As protein: CATRPGSSYNEQFF.

The rearrangement joins TRBV27 to TRBJ2-3; no firm D call. The V end was cut by 5 bases, the J end by 2 bases, with 5 bases between. The CDR3 runs to 12 residues. CDR1 MNHEY and CDR2 SMNVEV come from the germline V gene (reference sequence). CDR3 sequence reads: CASSVDTDTQYF. In nucleotides, the CDR3 is TGTGCCAGCAGTGTAGACACAGATACGCAGTATTTT.

The chain recombines TRBV11-2 with TRBJ2-7; tentatively, D is TRBD1 (6 bases). Germline values: CDR1 SGHAT, CDR2 FQNNGV. The CDR3 has 15 amino acids. V was shortened by 4 bases and J by 2 bases, with 15 bases between the two germline ends. The CDR3 DNA is TGTGCCAGCAGCTCAATCAACAGGGTACCCTACGAGCAGTACTTC. As protein: CASSSINRVPYEQYF.

The rearrangement links TRBV11-2 to TRBJ2-5; D is possibly TRBD2 (5 bases). CDR3 size: 15 residues. Germline assignment: CDR1 SGHAT and CDR2 FQNNGV. The V end lost 1 base, the J end lost 5 bases, and 14 bases lay between the germline ends. In nucleotides, the CDR3 is TGTGCCAGCAGCTTAGGGGTCTGGGGAGTCGAGACCCAGTACTTC. Translated: CASSLGVWGVETQYF. Combining the CDR3 with reference TRBV11-2 and TRBJ2-5 gives the whole variable domain EAGVAQSPRYKIIEKRQSVAFWCNPISGHATLYWYQQILGQGPKLLIQFQNNGVVDDSQLPKDRFSAERLKGVDSTLKIQPAKLEDSAVYLCASSLGVWGVETQYFGPGTRLLVL.

This clone was detected once. The chain recombines TRBV7-6 with TRBJ2-7; TRBD1 matches at 10 bases. The CDR3 loop spans 12 amino acids. V lost 5 bases, J lost 6 bases, and 1 base stayed unmatched. Germline loops: CDR1 SGHVS, CDR2 FNYEAQ. The CDR3 spells CASSRDRGEQYF. DNA of the CDR3: TGTGCCAGCAGCCGGGACAGGGGCGAGCAGTACTTC.

The rearrangement links TRBV29-1 to TRBJ2-5; no firm D call. Germline loops: CDR1 SQVTM, CDR2 ANQGSEA. This CDR3 is 12 amino acids long. Trimming removed 1 base at V and 4 bases at J, with 7 bases between. DNA of the CDR3: TGCAGCGTTGAAGTTGAGGCAGAGACCCAGTACTTC. Encoded protein: CSVEVEAETQYF.

The chain links TRBV6-5 to TRBJ2-2; 8 bases map to TRBD2. The CDR3 contains 15 residues. Looked up from germline, CDR1 is MNHEY and CDR2 is SVGAGI. The trim removed 7 bases at V and 0 bases at J, leaving 4 bases unmatched. The CDR3 region has the DNA TGTGCCAGCAAACGAGCGGGAGCGAACACCGGGGAGCTGTTTTTT. Translation: CASKRAGANTGELFF.

In this sample, this clone turned up once. The CDR3 sequence: CASSLGTSGSTYEQYF. CDR3 DNA: TGTGCCAGCAGCTTAGGGACTAGCGGGAGTACCTACGAGCAGTACTTC. V gene TRBV7-6 combines with J gene TRBJ2-7, with 13 bases aligning to TRBD2. The germline V gene encodes CDR1 SGHVS and CDR2 FNYEAQ. The ends lost 1 base at V and 2 bases at J; junction bases unmatched: 2. The CDR3 is 16 amino acids.

The J gene is TRBJ2-7, the V gene TRBV4-1, with a weak D call TRBD2 (5 bases). From germline, CDR1 is MGHRA and CDR2 YSYEKL. The length of the CDR3 is 17 residues. The germline V and J ends were trimmed by 4 bases and 3 bases, with 22 bases remaining between them. As DNA, the CDR3 is TGCGCCAGCAGCCTATACCCCCACGGCAGCGACTACTACGAGCAGTACTTC. Amino acids: CASSLYPHGSDYYEQYF.

V gene TRBV14 combines with J gene TRBJ1-3; D is unclear. There are 16 residues in the CDR3. V was clipped by 1 base and J by 3 bases, with 13 bases between them. The germline V gene encodes CDR1 SGHDN and CDR2 FVKESK. As DNA, the CDR3 is TGTGCCAGCAGCCAAGCCACGAGGGTCTTTGGAAACACCATATATTTT. Its translation: CASSQATRVFGNTIYF.

Written as DNA, the CDR3 is TGTGCCAGCAGCTTGTTGGAGGAGACCCAGTACTTC. Encoded protein: CASSLLEETQYF. The chain is built from TRBV5-8 and TRBJ2-5; D call uncertain. CDR3 length: 12 residues. The V end was cut by 1 base, the J end by 5 bases, with 6 bases between. Germline CDR1 is SGHTS and CDR2 is YDEGEE.

The chain employs TRBV6-5 and TRBJ2-5; 13 bases are a match to TRBD2. The V gene end was trimmed by 6 bases and the J gene end by 1 base; junction bases not matched to a gene: 2. Germline CDR1 and CDR2: MNHEY and SVGAGI. The CDR3 is made up of 15 amino acids. The CDR3 bases are TGTGCCAGCAGGCGACTAGCGGGAGGCCAAGAGACCCAGTACTTC. Its translation: CASRRLAGGQETQYF.

The J gene is TRBJ2-5, the V gene TRBV7-9, with TRBD2 matching 8 bases. Germline V gene lookup returns CDR1 SEHNR and CDR2 FQNEAQ (reference sequence). V lost 5 bases, J lost 2 bases, and 7 bases stayed unmatched. The CDR3 runs to 15 residues. CDR3 amino acids: CASSPPPGGQETQYF. The CDR3, as DNA: TGTGCCAGCAGCCCACCCCCGGGGGGGCAAGAGACCCAGTACTTC.

V is TRBV27 and J is TRBJ2-1; D is undetermined. The CDR3 length is 14 residues. Between the trimmed V and J ends, which lost 5 bases and 2 bases, there was a span of 10 bases. Germline V gives CDR1 MNHEY, CDR2 SMNVEV (reference sequence). The CDR3 sequence is CASSRKSAYNEQFF. The CDR3 DNA reads TGTGCCAGCAGTAGAAAGAGTGCCTACAATGAGCAGTTCTTC.

The gene calls are TRBV5-4 and TRBJ2-7; D is unclear. V was cut by 4 bases and J by 2 bases, with 10 bases left in between. Germline CDR1 SGHNT, CDR2 YYREEE (reference sequence). The CDR3 loop spans 13 amino acids. CDR3 sequence reads: CASSGQIPYEQYF. CDR3 bases: TGTGCCAGCAGCGGGCAGATTCCCTACGAGCAGTACTTC.

The J gene is TRBJ1-1, the V gene TRBV29-1; D is uncertain. CDR3 length equals 13 residues. Between the trimmed V and J ends, which lost 7 bases and 0 bases, there was a span of 12 bases. The germline CDR1 and CDR2 sequences are SQVTM and ANQGSEA. CDR3 in amino acids: CSASAGMNTEAFF. The CDR3 DNA sequence: TGCAGCGCCTCGGCGGGGATGAACACTGAAGCTTTCTTT.

A note on this clone: This sample also contains other DNA sequences that code for the same CDR3. The chain carries TRBV11-3 and TRBJ2-1; 11 nucleotides line up with TRBD2. The germline V gene encodes CDR1 SGHNT and CDR2 YENEEA. This CDR3 contains 15 residues. V lost 3 bases and J lost 2; bases outside the gene matches: 0. The CDR3 protein is CASSLGLAAYNEQFF. In nucleotides, the CDR3 is TGTGCCAGCAGCTTGGGACTAGCGGCCTACAATGAGCAGTTCTTC.

This chain links TRBV10-1 with TRBJ2-5; 9 nucleotides match TRBD1. The V and J ends lost 9 bases and 5 bases, in that order; junction bases with no gene match: 7. In germline, CDR1 is WNHNN, CDR2 SYGVQD (reference sequence). The CDR3 is 13 residues long. In DNA form, the CDR3 reads TGCGCCAGTCAAGGGACAGGGACGGAGACCCAGTACTTC. Translation: CASQGTGTETQYF.